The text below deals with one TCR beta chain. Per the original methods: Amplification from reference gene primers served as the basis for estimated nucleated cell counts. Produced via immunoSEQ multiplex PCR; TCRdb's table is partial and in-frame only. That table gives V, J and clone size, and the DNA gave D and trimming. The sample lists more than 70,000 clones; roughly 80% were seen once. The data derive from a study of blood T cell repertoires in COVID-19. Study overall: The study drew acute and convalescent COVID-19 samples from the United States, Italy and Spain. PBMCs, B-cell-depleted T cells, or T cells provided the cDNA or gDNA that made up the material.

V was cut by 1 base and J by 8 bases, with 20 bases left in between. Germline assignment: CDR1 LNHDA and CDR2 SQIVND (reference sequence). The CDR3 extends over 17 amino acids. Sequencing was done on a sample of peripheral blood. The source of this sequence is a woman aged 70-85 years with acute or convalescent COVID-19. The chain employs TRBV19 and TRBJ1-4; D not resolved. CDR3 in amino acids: CASSIVKRSPAAEKLFF. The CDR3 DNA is TGTGCCAGTAGTATAGTCAAGCGGAGCCCTGCCGCGGAAAAACTGTTTTTT.